The T cell receptor (beta chain) described here comes from a study of cytomegalovirus exposure and HLA in healthy donors (dated by TCRdb to 2016 to 2017). Looking at the study overall: An earlier analysis of some 600 of the donors reported about 280 Gb of sequence data and 117 million unique TCR beta sequences obtained from some 170 million T cells. The later analysis used no new phenotypic data to find candidate immune exposures, relying instead on TCR beta sequences and their occurrence across donors. The number of typed donors differed by locus: about 620-640 for A, B, C, DRB1 and DQB1; approximately 520 for DQA1; some 590 for DPA1; and 400 to 480 for DPB1. Of the roughly 390 genotyped donors, about 80% fell in the genetic ancestry cluster associated with self-reported Caucasian donors. Across roughly 420 genotyped donors of the cohort, an average of roughly 250,000 unique TCR beta nucleotide sequences per donor were sequenced, and approximately 17% of those sequences were non-productive. Using immunosequencing, the study profiled T cell repertoires from 550 to 750 subjects and related those repertoires to cytomegalovirus serostatus. About 280 gigabases of sequencing data and approximately 85 million unique TCR sequences were included in an early release covering 550 to 800 HLA-typed donors. Along with the roughly 670-subject first cohort, a separate validation cohort of about 110 different subjects was used. In a later genetic analysis, genome-wide SNP genotypes for about three fifths of the roughly 670 donors were used, and that subset was treated as a discovery cohort. A later analysis re-examined previously published TCR beta repertoires from 500 to 700 donors and added high-resolution HLA genotyping to investigate patterns of TCR occurrence. Five DR-DQ haplotypes were handled as single units for association and clustering, since linkage in the cohort was strong. An earlier analysis of nearly 600 of the donors applied high-throughput TCR beta sequencing to assess whether each TCR beta V gene segment acted as functional or pseudogenic. Donor age, sex, ethnicity and CMV serostatus were collected together with the repertoire data. The study aimed to test whether cataloging public T cell receptors could reveal signatures of past pathogen exposure. HLA typing covered class I and class II loci at four-digit resolution. To predict cytomegalovirus infection status, the study combined high-throughput TCR immunosequencing, statistical association of individual TCRs with disease status, and machine learning. All discovery cohort repertoires had been generated on a single sequencing platform. Overall study results and their limits: Because HLA typing was missing for some donors at each locus, association tests included only the typed subset. In a later analysis, TCR association rates were found to vary across HLA loci, with the most associated TCRs seen for DRB1 alleles and the fewest for HLA-C alleles. A later analysis associated 15,000 to 20,000 TCR beta sequences with specific HLA alleles at a false discovery rate of 0.05. It was suggested by the authors that the approach could potentially be generalized to other disease states and immunological phenotypes. In a later analysis, HLA-associated TCR beta chains showed more clonal expansion and lower generation probabilities than non-associated chains that were equally common. Three of the identified cytomegalovirus-associated TCR beta chains were confirmed in vitro to be specific for cytomegalovirus antigens. Because the 87-base-pair reads could not distinguish some IMGT-functional V segments, including TRBV6-2 and TRBV6-3, those segments were excluded. When HLA alleles, especially DR and DQ, strongly co-occurred, attributing TCR associations to individual alleles was difficult. Cytomegalovirus status was reported to be diagnosed by the classifier with high specificity and sensitivity in both the original and validation cohorts. In the study, approximately 160 TCR beta chains were listed as associated with cytomegalovirus. This cohort had only TCR beta chains sequenced, and the lack of alpha or paired-chain data limited which features could be detected. A further reported finding was that TCR beta sequences accurately predicted the HLA-A and HLA-B alleles for most subjects in the first cohort. A later analysis reported that several top co-occurrence clusters appeared linked to parvovirus B19, influenza, CMV and Epstein-Barr virus. According to a later analysis, most CMV-associated TCR beta chains appeared to be HLA-restricted, and the HLA associations seemed to be driven largely by CMV exposure. For the cohort, immune exposure information was limited to CMV serostatus. A later genetic analysis reported fewer N-insertions in productive TCRs among donors in an Asian-associated ancestry cluster than the roughly 720-donor mean. The sequencing pipeline was judged likely to have produced a cluster of highly shared sequence variants as a technical artifact. Linkage disequilibrium might explain the correlated functional status among segregating V segments, but an unknown experimental factor could not be excluded. Because counts were too low, some 16 rarely observed V segments, including chromosome 9 orphons, were excluded from the earlier analysis of several hundred of the donors. Broadly in line with IMGT annotations, most TCR beta V segments showed up in productive rearrangements about 87% or about 30% of the time in an earlier analysis of several hundred of the donors. Presence/absence analyses assumed roughly uniform sequencing depth across donors, an assumption that may not hold. Most TCR sequences were observed very rarely across donors, whereas some public TCRs were present in many individuals. An association between a missense DCLRE1C variant and V-gene and J-gene trimming of TCR beta chains was found in a later genetic analysis and replicated in an independent cohort.

The cohort consisted of 600 to 700 healthy bone marrow donors. Cohort members were all nominally healthy when sampled, although unrecorded immune exposures were likely present. The donor tested CMV seronegative and was one of the 352 seronegative cohort members. Each donor provided a peripheral blood sample, and peripheral blood mononuclear cells were used for TCR beta sequencing. The Qiagen DNeasy Blood Extraction Kit was used to extract genomic DNA from the blood cell samples. To note about this clone: Its antigen is still unknown. Nothing much larger sits one base from this clone, and base qualities are not available.

The V end gives up 6 bases and the J end 5 bases, leaving 21 bases in the junction not matched to a gene. The germline V gene encodes CDR1 SNHLY and CDR2 FYNNEI. Its CDR3 holds 18 amino acids, cysteine through phenylalanine. Just the 54-base CDR3 DNA is kept, in frame starting at base 1. Library preparation used the immunoSEQ multiplex PCR assay. For the multiplex PCR, a mixture combining 60 forward primers for TCR Vbeta segments and 13 reverse primers for TCR Jbeta segments was used. The CDR3 region of rearranged TCR beta genes was amplified from genomic DNA with a multiplex PCR assay. Amplified TCR beta libraries were sequenced as 87-base-pair reads on the Illumina HiSeq System. In the original analysis: A later analysis tallied roughly 76 million unique TCR beta chains across the approximately 670 repertoires, and about 10 million of those chains were shared by two or more donors. To remove PCR and sequencing errors, raw reads were error-corrected and collapsed into unique sequences using a nearest-neighbor algorithm that merged closely related sequences. Alignment of CDR3 sequences to IMGT reference sequences was used to assign V, D and J gene segments. For a sequence to be retained, a match of at least six nucleotides was required to both a V gene segment and a J gene segment. Rearrangements were classified as productive when the CDR3 lacked stop codons and remained in frame with V and J, and all other rearrangements were classified as non-productive. Following IMGT convention, CDR3 was defined as the stretch from the second conserved V-encoded cysteine to the conserved J-encoded phenylalanine. In an earlier analysis of 587 of the donors, sequences lacking an unambiguous match to a single V gene segment were excluded. In an earlier analysis of several hundred of the donors, a V segment was called functional when productive rearrangements were above 56.7%, and segregating when the standard deviation between donors exceeded 5%. A statistical classification framework was built for diagnosing cytomegalovirus status from the catalog of TCR beta chain sequences. A later analysis assigned V and J genes by comparing TCR nucleotide sequences with IMGT/GENE-DB human TR gene sequences. In a later analysis, CDR3 sequences and most-parsimonious VDJ recombination scenarios were assigned using the TCRdist pipeline. In a later analysis, each TCR beta chain was defined by its CDR3 amino acid sequence together with its V-gene family, and reads lacking a unique V-gene family were excluded. In a later analysis, fewer than 600 highly shared, low-generation-probability nucleotide sequences were removed to address suspected cross-contamination and a sequencing artifact. In a later analysis, a clonal expansion index for each public chain was calculated from normalized within-repertoire ranks of inferred template counts. In a later analysis, generation probabilities were computed with a VDJ recombination model fitted to out-of-frame rearrangements, and the resulting probabilities were checked against IGoR. A later analysis scored TCR-TCR, TCR-HLA and TCR-CMV co-occurrence with hypergeometric tests, applying a repertoire-size bias correction to TCR pairs. In a later analysis, false discovery rates were estimated by permuting HLA or CMV assignments 20 times. A later analysis grouped co-occurring TCRs with DBSCAN, adding TCRdist sequence similarity when clustering within HLA-allele-positive subsets. For co-occurrence clustering, repertoires with fewer than 30,000 or more than 120,000 public chains were excluded, along with roughly 5 repertoires with anomalous nucleotide sharing. The clones in this table, taken by TCRdb from immuneACCESS, are in-frame only. Not every clone is retained; where verified, under half of the shortfall comes from an unresolved V gene, and the cause of the rest is unknown. V and J calls and clone size come straight from that table; D and trimming were deduced from the DNA. For this sample there are over 75,000 clones; around 71% appear just once. Clones ranked in the top ten supply approximately 2.3% of the sample.

The sequence came from a man in his thirties or forties in good health and CMV-seronegative. The sequence joins TRBV2 to TRBJ2-7; TRBD1 fits 8 bases in the junction. Sequencing input: PBMCs. The sequenced DNA: TGTGCCAGCAGCGGCTCGCCTCATCCAGGGGGCTTTTCGGACGAGCAGTACTTC. Translation gives CASSGSPHPGGFSDEQYF.